Listed below are T cell receptor beta chains from one sample, sequenced in a study of blood T cell repertoires in COVID-19. TCRdb's table, derived via immunoSEQ multiplex PCR, lists solely in-frame clones and lacks some. Of about 120,000 clones in the sample, roughly nine tenths are singletons; the top ten hold under 4.5%. The sample was peripheral blood. These receptors were taken from a man over 45 with active COVID-19. Both conserved end residues are part of each CDR3. Fields, in order: D gene, V gene, J gene, clone size, CDR3 protein, CDR3 DNA. D genes are given only for firm matches. Expanded clones are given a class, and other clones once, few, many or no size at all.

-	TRBV10-3	TRBJ1-1	-	CAITESPGNTEAFF	TGTGCCATCACTGAGAGTCCAGGTAACACTGAAGCTTTCTTT
-	TRBV7-2	TRBJ2-5	-	CASSLERLETQYF	TGTGCCAGCAGCTTGGAGAGGTTGGAGACCCAGTACTTC
-	TRBV11-3	TRBJ2-3	-	CASSLSQGDRTQYF	TGTGCCAGCAGCTTATCACAGGGAGACCGTACGCAGTATTTT
TRBD1	TRBV7-9	TRBJ1-3	-	CASSLTGTAVGNTIYF	TGTGCCAGCAGCCTAACCGGGACAGCTGTCGGAAACACCATATATTTT
-	TRBV11-2	TRBJ1-2	-	CASSLAGSYGYTF	TGTGCCAGCAGCTTAGCAGGATCTTATGGCTACACCTTC
TRBD1	TRBV19	TRBJ1-5	-	CASSDLGAGGQPQHF	TGTGCCAGTAGTGACCTGGGGGCAGGGGGGCAGCCCCAGCATTTT
-	TRBV9	TRBJ2-5	-	CASSLGTSRETQYF	TGTGCCAGCAGCCTTGGGACTTCCCGAGAGACCCAGTACTTC
TRBD1	TRBV5-6	TRBJ2-4	-	CASSSLLTGTGVNIQYF	TGTGCCAGCAGCAGCCTATTAACCGGGACAGGGGTGAACATTCAGTACTTC
-	TRBV10-1	TRBJ1-6	-	CASRQDRNSPLHF	TGCGCCAGCCGGCAGGATCGGAATTCACCCCTCCACTTT
-	TRBV15	TRBJ2-4	-	CATSRIGQKNIQYF	TGTGCCACCAGCAGAATAGGACAGAAAAACATTCAGTACTTC
TRBD1	TRBV13	TRBJ1-2	-	CASSLGGGEGNTF	TGTGCCAGCAGCTTAGGAGGGGGCGAGGGGAACACCTTC
TRBD1	TRBV5-6	TRBJ2-5	few	CASSWTGQETQYF	TGTGCCAGCAGCTGGACAGGGCAGGAGACCCAGTACTTC
-	TRBV7-9	TRBJ1-3	-	CASSSRPGSISGNTIYF	TGTGCCAGCAGCTCTAGGCCGGGGTCGATCTCTGGAAACACCATATATTTT
-	TRBV16	TRBJ1-1	-	CASSQTPGVDTEAFF	TGTGCCAGCAGCCAAACCCCAGGGGTAGACACTGAAGCTTTCTTT
TRBD1	TRBV5-6	TRBJ2-7	-	CATRLVGQGDAEQYF	TGTGCTACCCGTCTGGTGGGACAGGGGGATGCCGAGCAGTACTTC
-	TRBV6-6	TRBJ1-3	-	CASSLQVRGGNTIYF	TGTGCCAGCAGTTTACAAGTCAGGGGAGGAAACACCATATATTTT
-	TRBV20-1	TRBJ1-1	-	CSASLFTVAGTEAFF	TGCAGTGCTAGTCTCTTTACTGTGGCGGGCACTGAAGCTTTCTTT
-	TRBV24-1	TRBJ2-3	-	CATSPGGTDTQYF	TGTGCCACCAGTCCGGGAGGCACAGATACGCAGTATTTT
TRBD1	TRBV25-1	TRBJ2-1	-	CASTGGYNEQFF	TGTGCCAGCACAGGGGGATACAATGAGCAGTTCTTC